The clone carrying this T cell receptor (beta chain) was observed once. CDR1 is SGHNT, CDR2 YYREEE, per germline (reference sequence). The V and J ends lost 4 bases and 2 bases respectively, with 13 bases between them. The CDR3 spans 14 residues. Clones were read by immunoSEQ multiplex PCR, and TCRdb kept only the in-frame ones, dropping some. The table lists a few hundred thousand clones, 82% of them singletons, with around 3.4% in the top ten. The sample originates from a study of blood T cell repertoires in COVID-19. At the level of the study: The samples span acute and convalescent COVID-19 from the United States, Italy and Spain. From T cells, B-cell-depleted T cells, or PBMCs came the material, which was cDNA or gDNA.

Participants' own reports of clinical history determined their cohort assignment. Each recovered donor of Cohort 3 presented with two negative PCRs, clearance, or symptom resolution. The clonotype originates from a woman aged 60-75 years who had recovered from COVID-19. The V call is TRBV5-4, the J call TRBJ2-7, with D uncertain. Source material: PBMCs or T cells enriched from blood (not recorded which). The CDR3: CASSTHVQAYEQYF. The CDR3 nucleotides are TGTGCCAGCAGCACCCACGTGCAGGCCTACGAGCAGTACTTC.